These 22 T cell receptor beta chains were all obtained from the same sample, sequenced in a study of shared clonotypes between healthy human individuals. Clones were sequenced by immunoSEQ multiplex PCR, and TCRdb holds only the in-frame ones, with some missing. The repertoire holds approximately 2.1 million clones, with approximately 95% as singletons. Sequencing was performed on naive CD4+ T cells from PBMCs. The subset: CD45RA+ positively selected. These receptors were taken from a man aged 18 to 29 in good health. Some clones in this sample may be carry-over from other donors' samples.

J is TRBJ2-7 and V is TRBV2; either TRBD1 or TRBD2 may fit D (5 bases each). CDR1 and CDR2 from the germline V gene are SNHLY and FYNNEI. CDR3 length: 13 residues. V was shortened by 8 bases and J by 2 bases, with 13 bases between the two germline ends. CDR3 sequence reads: CASRVGETYEQYF. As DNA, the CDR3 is TGTGCCAGCCGTGTGGGGGAAACCTACGAGCAGTACTTC.

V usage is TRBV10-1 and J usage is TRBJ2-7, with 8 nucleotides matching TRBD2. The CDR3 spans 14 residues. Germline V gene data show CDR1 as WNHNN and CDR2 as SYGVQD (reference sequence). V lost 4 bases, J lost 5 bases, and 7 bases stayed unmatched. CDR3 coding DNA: TGCGCCAGCAGTGCCGGACTAGCAGTAGACGAGCAGTACTTC. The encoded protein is CASSAGLAVDEQYF.

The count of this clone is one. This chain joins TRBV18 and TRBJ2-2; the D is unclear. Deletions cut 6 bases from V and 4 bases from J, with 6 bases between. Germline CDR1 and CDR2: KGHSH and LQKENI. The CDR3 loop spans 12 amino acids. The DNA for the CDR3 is TGTGCCAGCTCGGGTATCACCGGGGAGCTGTTTTTT. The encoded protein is CASSGITGELFF.

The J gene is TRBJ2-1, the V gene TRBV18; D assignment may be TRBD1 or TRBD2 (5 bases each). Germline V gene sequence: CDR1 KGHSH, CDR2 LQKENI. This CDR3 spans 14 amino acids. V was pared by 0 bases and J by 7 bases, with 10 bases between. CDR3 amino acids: CASSPPGTLNEQFF. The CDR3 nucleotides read TGTGCCAGCTCACCACCGGGGACCCTGAATGAGCAGTTCTTC.

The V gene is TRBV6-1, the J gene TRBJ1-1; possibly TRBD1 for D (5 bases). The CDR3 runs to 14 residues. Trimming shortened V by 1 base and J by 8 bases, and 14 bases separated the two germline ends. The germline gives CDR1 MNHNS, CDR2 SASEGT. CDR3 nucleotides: TGTGCCAGCAGTGAAGGGGGAGTAAGGACAGAAGCTTTCTTT. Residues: CASSEGGVRTEAFF.

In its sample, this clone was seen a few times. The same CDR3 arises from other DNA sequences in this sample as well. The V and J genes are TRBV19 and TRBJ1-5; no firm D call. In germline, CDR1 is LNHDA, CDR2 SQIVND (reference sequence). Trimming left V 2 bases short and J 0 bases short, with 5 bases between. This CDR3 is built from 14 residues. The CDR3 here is CASSITDSNQPQHF. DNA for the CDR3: TGTGCCAGTAGTATAACGGATAGCAATCAGCCCCAGCATTTT.

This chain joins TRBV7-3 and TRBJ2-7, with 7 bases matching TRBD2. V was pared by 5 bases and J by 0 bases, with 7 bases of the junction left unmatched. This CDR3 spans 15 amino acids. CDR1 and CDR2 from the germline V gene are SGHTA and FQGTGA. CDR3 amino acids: CASSLGGGYSYEQYF. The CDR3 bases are TGTGCCAGCAGCCTCGGCGGGGGATACTCCTACGAGCAGTACTTC.

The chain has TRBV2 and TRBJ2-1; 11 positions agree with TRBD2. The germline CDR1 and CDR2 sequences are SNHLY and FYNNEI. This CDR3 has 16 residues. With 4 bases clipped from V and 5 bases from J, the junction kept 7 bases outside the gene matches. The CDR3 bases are TGTGCCAGCAGTGGCCCTCCGGGACTAGCGGACAATGAGCAGTTCTTC. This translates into CASSGPPGLADNEQFF.

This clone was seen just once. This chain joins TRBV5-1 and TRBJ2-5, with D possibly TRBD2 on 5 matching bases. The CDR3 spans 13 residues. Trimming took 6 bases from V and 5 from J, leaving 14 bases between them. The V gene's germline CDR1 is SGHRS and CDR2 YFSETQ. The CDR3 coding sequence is TGCGCCAGCACCTCGGCGGGTACGGAGACCCAGTACTTC. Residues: CASTSAGTETQYF.

CDR3 sequence: CASSRIAGGSYNEQFF. The CDR3 DNA follows: TGCGCCAGCAGCAGGATAGCGGGAGGATCTTACAATGAGCAGTTCTTC. The J gene is TRBJ2-1, the V gene TRBV5-1, with 10 positions matching TRBD2. V was pared by 4 bases and J by 4 bases, with 8 bases of the junction left unmatched. CDR3 size: 16 residues. Germline-derived CDR1 and CDR2 are SGHRS and YFSETQ.

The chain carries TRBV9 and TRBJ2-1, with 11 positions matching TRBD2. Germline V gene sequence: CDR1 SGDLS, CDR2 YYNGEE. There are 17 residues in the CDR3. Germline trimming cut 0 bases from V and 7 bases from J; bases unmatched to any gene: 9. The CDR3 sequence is CASSVALAGGPQNEQFF. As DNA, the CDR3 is TGTGCCAGCAGCGTAGCCTTAGCGGGAGGGCCACAGAATGAGCAGTTCTTC.

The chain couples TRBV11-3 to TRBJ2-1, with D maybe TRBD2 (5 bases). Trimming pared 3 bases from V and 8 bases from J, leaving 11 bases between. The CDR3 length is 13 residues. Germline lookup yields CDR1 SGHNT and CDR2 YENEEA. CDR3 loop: CASSFTIGDEQFF. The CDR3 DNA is TGTGCCAGCAGCTTCACTATCGGGGATGAGCAGTTCTTC.

The CDR3 sequence is CASRLTSGGAYEQYF. CDR3 DNA sequence: TGTGCCAGCAGACTTACTAGCGGGGGAGCCTACGAGCAGTACTTC. The chain carries TRBV2 and TRBJ2-7; 11 nucleotides align to TRBD2. The germline V gene encodes CDR1 SNHLY and CDR2 FYNNEI. J gave up 2 bases and V 6 bases, and 6 bases lay outside the gene matches. The CDR3 totals 15 residues. Variable domain in full (rest from reference TRBV2 and TRBJ2-7): EPEVTQTPSHQVTQMGQEVILRCVPISNHLYFYWYRQILGQKVEFLVSFYNNEISEKSEIFDDQFSVERPDGSNFTLKIRSTKLEDSAMYFCASRLTSGGAYEQYFGPGTRLTVT.

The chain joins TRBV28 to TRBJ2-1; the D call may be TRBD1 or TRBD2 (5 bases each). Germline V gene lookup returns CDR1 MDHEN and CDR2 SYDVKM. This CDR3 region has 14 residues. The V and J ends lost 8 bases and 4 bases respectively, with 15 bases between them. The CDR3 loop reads CASALRAGYNEQFF. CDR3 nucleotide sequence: TGTGCCAGCGCCTTGAGGGCAGGGTACAATGAGCAGTTCTTC.

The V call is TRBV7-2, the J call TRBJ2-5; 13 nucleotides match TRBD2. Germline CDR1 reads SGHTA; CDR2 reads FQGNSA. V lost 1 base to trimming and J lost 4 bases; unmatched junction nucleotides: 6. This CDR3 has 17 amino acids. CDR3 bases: TGTGCCAGCAGCTTAGGTACTAGCGGGAGGGTAGGAGAGACCCAGTACTTC. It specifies CASSLGTSGRVGETQYF.

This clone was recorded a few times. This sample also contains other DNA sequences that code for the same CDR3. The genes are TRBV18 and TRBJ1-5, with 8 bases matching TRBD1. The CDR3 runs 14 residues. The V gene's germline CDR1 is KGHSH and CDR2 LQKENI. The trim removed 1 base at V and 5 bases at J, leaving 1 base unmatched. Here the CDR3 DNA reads TGTGCCAGCTCACCACTACAGGGGGATCAGCCCCAGCATTTT. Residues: CASSPLQGDQPQHF.

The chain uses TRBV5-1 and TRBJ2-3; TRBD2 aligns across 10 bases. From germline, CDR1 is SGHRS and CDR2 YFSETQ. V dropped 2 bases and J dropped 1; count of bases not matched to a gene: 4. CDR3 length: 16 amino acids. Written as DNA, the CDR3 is TGCGCCAGCAGCTTCCTAGCGGGAGTGGGCACAGATACGCAGTATTTT. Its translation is CASSFLAGVGTDTQYF.

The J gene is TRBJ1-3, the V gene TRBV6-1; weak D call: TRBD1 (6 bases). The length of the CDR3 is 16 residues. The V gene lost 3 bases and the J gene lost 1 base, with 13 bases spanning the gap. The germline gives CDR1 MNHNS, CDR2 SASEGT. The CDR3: CASSDARGGSGNTIYF. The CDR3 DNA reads TGTGCCAGCAGTGATGCCAGGGGAGGATCTGGAAACACCATATATTTT.

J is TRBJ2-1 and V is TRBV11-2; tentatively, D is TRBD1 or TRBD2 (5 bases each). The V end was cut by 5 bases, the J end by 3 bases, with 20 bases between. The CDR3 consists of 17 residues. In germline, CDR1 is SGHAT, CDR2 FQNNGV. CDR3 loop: CASSPAPRGRLYNEQFF. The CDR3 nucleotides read TGTGCCAGCAGCCCCGCTCCGAGGGGTCGTCTCTACAATGAGCAGTTCTTC.

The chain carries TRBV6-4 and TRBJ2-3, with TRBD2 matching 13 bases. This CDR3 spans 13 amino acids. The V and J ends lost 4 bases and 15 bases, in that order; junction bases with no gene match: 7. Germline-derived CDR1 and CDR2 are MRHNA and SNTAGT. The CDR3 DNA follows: TGTGCCAGCAGTGGTGGACTAGCGGGAGTTCGATATTTT. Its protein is CASSGGLAGVRYF.

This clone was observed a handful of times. CDR3: CASSLKPGQGGYTGELFF. CDR3 sequence (DNA): TGTGCCAGCAGCTTGAAACCGGGACAGGGGGGTTACACCGGGGAGCTGTTTTTT. The chain combines TRBV5-4 with TRBJ2-2; 11 bases match TRBD1. The CDR3 loop spans 18 amino acids. Germline lookup yields CDR1 SGHNT and CDR2 YYREEE (reference sequence). J lost 3 bases, V lost 1 base, and 8 bases had no gene match.

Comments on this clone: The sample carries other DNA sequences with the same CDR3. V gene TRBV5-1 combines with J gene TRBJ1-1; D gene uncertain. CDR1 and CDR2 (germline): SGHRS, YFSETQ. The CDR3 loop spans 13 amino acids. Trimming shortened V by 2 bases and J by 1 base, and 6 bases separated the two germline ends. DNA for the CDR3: TGCGCCAGCAGCTTAAGTCCGAACACTGAAGCTTTCTTT. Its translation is CASSLSPNTEAFF.